This is a list of T cell receptor beta chains from one sample in a study of T cell responses to AZD1222 COVID-19 vaccine. The repertoire was sequenced with immunoSEQ multiplex PCR; TCRdb's copy has only in-frame clones and lacks some. The sample shows around 150,000 clones, approximately 90% of them seen only once. The sample in question was peripheral blood, obtained on day 0 of AZD1222 vaccination. The receptor source for this set is an adult in good health. Both conserved end residues are part of each CDR3. A D gene is named only where the DNA matches it firmly. Clone size is not always given. Where it is, it says once, few, many or a class for expanded clones.

clone size,J gene,D gene,V gene,CDR3 DNA,CDR3 protein
NA,TRBJ1-2,NA,TRBV4-1,TGCGCCAGCAGCCCCGGGGGACGCCGCGCCTATGGCTACACCTTC,CASSPGGRRAYGYTF
NA,TRBJ1-5,TRBD1,TRBV5-6,TGTGCCAGCAGCCGCCGGGACAGGGGGCCTCAACGCTCGGCCCAGCATTTT,CASSRRDRGPQRSAQHF
few,TRBJ2-6,NA,TRBV7-8,TGTGCCAGCAGCTACCAGGGCTCTGGGGCCAACGTCCTGACTTTC,CASSYQGSGANVLTF
NA,TRBJ2-1,NA,TRBV7-9,TGTGCCAGTCGGGCAGGGACTCACAATGAGCAGTTCTTC,CASRAGTHNEQFF
NA,TRBJ2-2,NA,TRBV6-2/TRBV6-3,TGTGCCAGCAGTTACTACCCGACAGGGAACACCGGGGAGCTGTTTTTT,CASSYYPTGNTGELFF
NA,TRBJ2-3,NA,TRBV18,TGTGCCAGCTCACCACCTGGGCAGGGTGGTACAGATACGCAGTATTTT,CASSPPGQGGTDTQYF
NA,TRBJ1-4,NA,TRBV30,TGTGCCTGGAGGAGCGCAGGAAGTAATGAAAAACTGTTTTTT,CAWRSAGSNEKLFF
NA,TRBJ2-5,NA,TRBV18,TGTGCCAGCTCACCACCGATACAAGAGACCCAGTACTTC,CASSPPIQETQYF
once,TRBJ1-1,NA,TRBV6-2/TRBV6-3,TGTGCCAGCAGTTACGGGTTCGCTGAAGCTTTCTTT,CASSYGFAEAFF
NA,TRBJ2-7,TRBD2,TRBV11-2,TGTGCCAGCAGCTTAGAGGCGGGGGAGGCCTACGAGCAGTACTTC,CASSLEAGEAYEQYF
NA,TRBJ2-4,TRBD2,TRBV19,TGTGCCAGTAGAAGTAGCGGGAGACCTCAAAACATTCAGTACTTC,CASRSSGRPQNIQYF
NA,TRBJ1-2,NA,TRBV7-8,TGTGCCAGCAGCTTAGAAGGGTATGGCTACACCTTC,CASSLEGYGYTF
NA,TRBJ2-3,NA,TRBV18,TGTGCCAGCTCACCATTAGCTGGTTTAACGCAGTATTTT,CASSPLAGLTQYF
few,TRBJ2-5,NA,TRBV5-4,TGTGCCAGCAGCTTGGGTCGCGGCCTTGAGACCCAGTACTTC,CASSLGRGLETQYF
NA,TRBJ2-7,NA,TRBV5-1,TGCGCCAGCAGCTTGGCCTACGAGCAGTACTTC,CASSLAYEQYF
NA,TRBJ2-7,NA,TRBV7-2,TGTGCCAGCAGCCTGCCGACCCAGCAGGGGCGGGTCGAGCAGTACTTC,CASSLPTQQGRVEQYF
NA,TRBJ2-3,NA,TRBV7-2,TGTGCCTCTCAGGTATTGAGCACAGATACGCAGTATTTT,CASQVLSTDTQYF
NA,TRBJ1-2,NA,TRBV3-1/TRBV3-2,TGTGCCAGCAGCCAAGAGGGACGGGGCTATGGCTACACCTTC,CASSQEGRGYGYTF
NA,TRBJ1-5,NA,TRBV3-1/TRBV3-2,TGTGCCAGCAGCCAGGGCAATCAGCCCCAGCATTTT,CASSQGNQPQHF
once,TRBJ1-1,NA,TRBV11-2,TGTGCCAGCAGCCCCGGGGGGGGTTTGAACACTGAAGCTTTCTTT,CASSPGGGLNTEAFF
NA,TRBJ2-1,TRBD1,TRBV10-2,TGCGCCAGCAGGGCCTTCTCGGGACAGGGGTCGCTCAATGAGCAGTTCTTC,CASRAFSGQGSLNEQFF
NA,TRBJ2-1,TRBD2,TRBV2,TGTGCCAGCAGTGAAGAATTGTTTATTGCCGGGACTAGCTTTATGAATGAGCAGTTCTTC,CASSEELFIAGTSFMNEQFF
NA,TRBJ2-1,NA,TRBV2,TGTGCCAGCAGCGCGGACCCCTCCTACAATGAGCAGTTCTTC,CASSADPSYNEQFF
NA,TRBJ2-5,TRBD2,TRBV6-2/TRBV6-3,TGTGCCAGCAGCCTGGCGCCGGGGGGGAAAGAGACCCAGTACTTC,CASSLAPGGKETQYF
NA,TRBJ1-4,NA,TRBV7-8,TGTGCCAGCAGCCTAGGAGCCATCGAGGGCGAAAAACTGTTTTTT,CASSLGAIEGEKLFF
NA,TRBJ1-1,NA,TRBV19,TGTGCCAGTCGAGAACAGGGTAGGGACACTGAAGCTTTCTTT,CASREQGRDTEAFF
NA,TRBJ2-5,TRBD1,TRBV27,TGTGCCAGCAGAACGACAGGGGAGGAGACCCAGTACTTC,CASRTTGEETQYF
NA,TRBJ1-2,NA,TRBV6-4,TGTGCCAGCAGGCCGGGTCCCGACTATGGCTACACCTTC,CASRPGPDYGYTF
once,TRBJ2-1,NA,TRBV30,TGTGCCTGGAGTACCTCCGTGGATGCCGGTGAGCAGTTCTTC,CAWSTSVDAGEQFF
NA,TRBJ1-5,TRBD1,TRBV6-1,TGTGCCAGCAGTGAAGAGACAGGGAATCAGCCCCAGCATTTT,CASSEETGNQPQHF
NA,TRBJ2-1,NA,TRBV11-1,TGTGCCAGCAGCCTTAAGCGGGCCTTCTCCTACAATGAGCAGTTCTTC,CASSLKRAFSYNEQFF
NA,TRBJ1-1,NA,TRBV6-5,TGTGCCAGCAGTTACTCGGTTGGGCATTCGAGCACTGAAGCTTTCTTT,CASSYSVGHSSTEAFF
NA,TRBJ2-7,NA,TRBV27,TGTGCCAGCAGTTCACCACCCTACGAGCAGTACTTC,CASSSPPYEQYF
NA,TRBJ2-4,TRBD2,TRBV3-1/TRBV3-2,TGTGCCAGCAGCCCTGGGGTAGCGGGAGGGTTAGCCAAAAACATTCAGTACTTC,CASSPGVAGGLAKNIQYF
NA,TRBJ1-4,NA,TRBV28,TGTGCCAGCAGTTCCCAGGAGATGTATGAAAAACTGTTTTTT,CASSSQEMYEKLFF
NA,TRBJ1-3,NA,TRBV5-1,TGCGCCAGCAGCTTGGCCCAGTCCCAGGCTGGAAACACCATATATTTT,CASSLAQSQAGNTIYF
NA,TRBJ2-3,TRBD2,TRBV28,TGTGCCAGCAGTTTACTAGCGGGGACCACAGATACGCAGTATTTT,CASSLLAGTTDTQYF
NA,TRBJ1-2,TRBD1,TRBV6-2/TRBV6-3,TGTGCCAGCAGTTACTCCAAGGGACAGGGGGCTACCTATGGCTACACCTTC,CASSYSKGQGATYGYTF
NA,TRBJ1-3,NA,TRBV10-3,TGTGCCATCAGTGACCTCGACAGGTCTGGAAACACCATATATTTT,CAISDLDRSGNTIYF
NA,TRBJ2-1,NA,TRBV11-2,TGTGCCAGCAGCTTCATCAGCGGGACATACAATGAGCAGTTCTTC,CASSFISGTYNEQFF
NA,TRBJ1-1,TRBD1,TRBV10-1,TGCGCCAGCAGCGTTGGGTTGACAGGGGTGACTGAAGCTTTCTTT,CASSVGLTGVTEAFF
NA,TRBJ2-2,NA,TRBV5-1,TGCGCCAGCAACAGCAGGGAATCGGGGGAGCTGTTTTTT,CASNSRESGELFF
NA,TRBJ1-1,NA,TRBV27,TGTGCCAGCAGTTCGATGATGCAGGGCGAAGCTTTCTTT,CASSSMMQGEAFF
few,TRBJ1-1,NA,TRBV19,TGTGCCAGTAGTATAGTGAGGGCCTCGGACACTGAAGCTTTCTTT,CASSIVRASDTEAFF
NA,TRBJ2-7,TRBD1,TRBV19,TGTGCCAGTAGCCCATCGACAGGGTCCTACGAGCAGTACTTC,CASSPSTGSYEQYF
NA,TRBJ1-2,NA,TRBV10-2,TGCGCCAGCAAGGGAACCAGCGCCCAAGGCTATGGCTACACCTTC,CASKGTSAQGYGYTF
NA,TRBJ1-1,NA,TRBV28,TGTGCCAGCAATCTAAGCCGGGGAGGGGGGATTGAAGCTTTCTTT,CASNLSRGGGIEAFF
NA,TRBJ1-1,NA,TRBV29-1,TGCAGCGTTGCCAGGACGGTGAACACTGAAGCTTTCTTT,CSVARTVNTEAFF
NA,TRBJ1-1,NA,TRBV5-4,TGTGCCAGCAGCTTTGGCAGGGGAACTGAAGCTTTCTTT,CASSFGRGTEAFF
NA,TRBJ1-6,NA,TRBV3-1/TRBV3-2,TGTGCCAGCAGCCAAGCCCGGGACGATAATTCACCCCTCCACTTT,CASSQARDDNSPLHF
NA,TRBJ1-1,NA,TRBV27,TGTGCCAGCAGCTTGTTATTCAACGCTGAAGCTTTCTTT,CASSLLFNAEAFF
NA,TRBJ1-5,NA,TRBV11-2,TGTGCCAGCAGCACAGACCCGGGGGTGAATCAGCCCCAGCATTTT,CASSTDPGVNQPQHF
NA,TRBJ2-4,TRBD1,TRBV13,TGTGCCAGCAGCGCGGGACAGGGGGCGGCCAAAAACATTCAGTACTTC,CASSAGQGAAKNIQYF